This TCR beta chain was identified during a study of blood T cell repertoires in COVID-19. Study-wide background: COVID-19 samples, acute and convalescent, were from the United States, Italy and Spain. The cDNA or gDNA used as material had been derived from T cells, B-cell-depleted T cells, or PBMCs.

As originally analysed: Nucleated cell number was recorded as an estimate derived from reference gene primer amplification. Only in-frame clones appear in the TCRdb table, and some are missing; sequencing was by immunoSEQ multiplex PCR. The DNA was the basis for D and trimming; V, J and clone size are from that table. The data show tens of thousands of clones, 86% seen once. V gave up 8 bases and J gave up 4 bases, with 15 bases separating them. The CDR3 is 14 amino acids. Germline values: CDR1 LNHDA, CDR2 SQIVND (reference sequence). The receptor was isolated from a man aged 60-69 years with acute or convalescent COVID-19. The chain employs TRBV19 and TRBJ2-4, with D possibly TRBD1 on 5 matching bases. What was sequenced was peripheral blood. DNA for the CDR3: TGTGCCAGTTGCGATTCCAGGGCTAAAAACATTCAGTACTTC. Translating it yields CASCDSRAKNIQYF.